The clone carrying this T cell receptor beta chain was seen more than once but under ten times. What it recognizes is unknown. A universal primer site was added by template switching, and unique molecular identifiers were carried by the cDNA. TCRdb re-analysed the 5' RACE reads in MiXCR, keeping a single row per CDR3 protein. The repertoire holds about 530,000 distinct CDR3 sequences, with around 24% as singletons. The ends lost 2 bases at V and 1 base at J; junction bases unmatched: 9. The CDR3 length is 17 residues. Germline CDR1 reads SGHRS; CDR2 reads YFSETQ. These data are taken from a study of identical twins. General study results and limits: Whereas memory repertoires showed no such difference, abundant cord blood beta clonotypes carried fewer insertions. The presence of invariant MAIT and iNKT cells could partly confound analyses of zero-insertion sequences.

Separately, the same data were catalogued under a study of yellow fever vaccine responses in identical twins. That source reports: Reports say the vaccine T cell response in twins looked partly convergent and partly personalized.

V and J are TRBV5-1 and TRBJ2-1; TRBD2 aligns across 7 bases. Sequencing was performed on CD4+ T cells sorted from blood. The sequence derives from a young woman in good health. Here the CDR3 reads CASSFPASGNSYNEQFF. CDR3 coding DNA: TGCGCCAGCAGCTTTCCGGCTAGCGGAAATTCCTACAATGAGCAGTTCTTC.